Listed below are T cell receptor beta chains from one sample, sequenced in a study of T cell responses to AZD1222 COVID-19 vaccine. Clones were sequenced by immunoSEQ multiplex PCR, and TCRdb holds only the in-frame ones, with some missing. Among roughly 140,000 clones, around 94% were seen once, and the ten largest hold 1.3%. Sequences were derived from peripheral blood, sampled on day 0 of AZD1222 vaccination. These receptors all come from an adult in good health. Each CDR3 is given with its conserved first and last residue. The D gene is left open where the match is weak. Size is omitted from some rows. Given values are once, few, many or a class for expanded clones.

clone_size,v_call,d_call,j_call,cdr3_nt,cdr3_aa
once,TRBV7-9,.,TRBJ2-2,TGTGCCAGCAGCTTAGCGGAACCGGGGCCGGACACCGGGGAGCTGTTTTTT,CASSLAEPGPDTGELFF
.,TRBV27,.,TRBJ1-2,TGTGCCAGCAGTCTTGGCCCTCCACAGGACGCACATGGCTACACCTTC,CASSLGPPQDAHGYTF
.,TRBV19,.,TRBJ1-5,TGTGCCAGTAGTTGGGCACAGGCGGGGAATCAGCCCCAGCATTTT,CASSWAQAGNQPQHF
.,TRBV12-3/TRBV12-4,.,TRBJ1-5,TGTGCCAGCAGTTTGGGGAATCAGCCCCAGCATTTT,CASSLGNQPQHF
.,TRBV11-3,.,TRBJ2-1,TGTGCCAGCAGCTCTAGCGCATTACACGGCGGTAGGTACAATGAGCAGTTCTTC,CASSSSALHGGRYNEQFF
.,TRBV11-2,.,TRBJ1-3,TGTGCCAGCAGCTTAACGGATTCTGGAAACACCATATATTTT,CASSLTDSGNTIYF
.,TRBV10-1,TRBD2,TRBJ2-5,TGCGCCAGCAGTGAGTATGGCGGGGGGATCGGGTACCAAGAGACCCAGTACTTC,CASSEYGGGIGYQETQYF
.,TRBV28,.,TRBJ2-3,TGTGCCAGCAGGGGGAGCGGTCCCACAGATACGCAGTATTTT,CASRGSGPTDTQYF
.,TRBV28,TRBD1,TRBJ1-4,TGTGCCAGCAGTACCCAACAGGGGGGAGCTGAAAAACTGTTTTTT,CASSTQQGGAEKLFF
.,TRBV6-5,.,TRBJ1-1,TGTGCCTCGGGGAACACTGAAGCTTTCTTT,CASGNTEAFF
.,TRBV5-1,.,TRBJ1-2,TGCGCCAGCAGCTTGGTCACCGGGGCCGTCGGGTACACCTTC,CASSLVTGAVGYTF
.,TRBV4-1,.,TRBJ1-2,TGCGCCAGCAGCCAAGATGGTACCAGCAGGGGTGGCTACACCTTC,CASSQDGTSRGGYTF
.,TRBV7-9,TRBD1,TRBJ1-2,TGTGCCAGCAGCAGGGGACAGGGGGATGGCTACACCTTC,CASSRGQGDGYTF
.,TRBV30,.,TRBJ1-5,TGTGCCTGGAGTGTGGGCCTAAATCAGCCCCAGCATTTT,CAWSVGLNQPQHF
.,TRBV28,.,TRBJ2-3,TGTGCCAGCACTCGGAAGACCTCCACAGATACGCAGTATTTT,CASTRKTSTDTQYF
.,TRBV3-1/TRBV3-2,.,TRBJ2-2,TGTGCCAGCAGCCAACTTTCGTCGGGGCCGCACGGGGAGCTGTTTTTT,CASSQLSSGPHGELFF
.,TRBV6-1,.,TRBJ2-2,TGTGCCAGCAGTGAAGCGCGAAGGGATAAGTCCGGGGAGCTGTTTTTT,CASSEARRDKSGELFF
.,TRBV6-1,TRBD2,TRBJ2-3,TGTGCCAGCAGTGAAATAAGCGGGGGCACAGATACGCAGTATTTT,CASSEISGGTDTQYF
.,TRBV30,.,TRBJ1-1,TGTGCCTGGAGACGCCTGACGGAACTCTTGAACACTGAAGCTTTCTTT,CAWRRLTELLNTEAFF
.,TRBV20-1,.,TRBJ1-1,TGCAGTGCTAGCAGGGACACTGAAGCTTTCTTT,CSASRDTEAFF
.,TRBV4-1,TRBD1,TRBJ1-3,TGCGCCAGCAGCCAAGATCCAAGGACAGGGACCGCTGGAAACACCATATATTTT,CASSQDPRTGTAGNTIYF
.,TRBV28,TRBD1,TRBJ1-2,TGTGCCAGCAGGGGGACAGGGGCCCCCTATGGCTACACCTTC,CASRGTGAPYGYTF
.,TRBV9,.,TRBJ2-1,TGTGCCAGCAGCGGTCATGGGGGGCCACCCTACAATGAGCAGTTCTTC,CASSGHGGPPYNEQFF
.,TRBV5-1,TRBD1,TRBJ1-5,TGCGCCAGCAGCATAGGGGACAGCCCAAATCAGCCCCAGCATTTT,CASSIGDSPNQPQHF
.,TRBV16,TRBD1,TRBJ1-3,TGTGCCAGCAGCCGGGACAGGGGAAACACCATATATTTT,CASSRDRGNTIYF